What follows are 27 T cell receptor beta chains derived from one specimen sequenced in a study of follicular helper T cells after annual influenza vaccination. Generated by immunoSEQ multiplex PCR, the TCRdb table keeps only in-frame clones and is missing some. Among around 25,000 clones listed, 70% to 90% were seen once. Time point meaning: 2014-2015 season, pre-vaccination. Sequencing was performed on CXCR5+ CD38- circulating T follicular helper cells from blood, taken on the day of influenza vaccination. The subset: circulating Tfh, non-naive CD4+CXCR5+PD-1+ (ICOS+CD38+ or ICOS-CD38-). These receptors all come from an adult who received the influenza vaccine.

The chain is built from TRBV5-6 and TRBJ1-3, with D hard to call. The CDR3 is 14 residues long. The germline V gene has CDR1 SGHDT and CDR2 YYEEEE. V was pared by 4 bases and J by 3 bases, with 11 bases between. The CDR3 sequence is CASSAPEDGNTIYF. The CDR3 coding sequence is TGTGCCAGCAGCGCCCCGGAGGATGGAAACACCATATATTTT.

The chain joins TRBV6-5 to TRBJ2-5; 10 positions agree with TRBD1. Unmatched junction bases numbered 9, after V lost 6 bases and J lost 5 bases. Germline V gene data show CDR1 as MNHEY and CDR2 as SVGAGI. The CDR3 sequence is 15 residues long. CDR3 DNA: TGTGCCAGCAGCAAATCGACAGGGGGCCCGGAGACCCAGTACTTC. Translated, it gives CASSKSTGGPETQYF.

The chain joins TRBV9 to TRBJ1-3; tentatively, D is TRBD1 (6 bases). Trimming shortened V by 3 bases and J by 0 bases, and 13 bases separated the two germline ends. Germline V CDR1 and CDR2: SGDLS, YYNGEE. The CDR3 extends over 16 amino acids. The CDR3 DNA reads TGTGCCAGCAGCGCCCCCGGGACACTCTCTGGAAACACCATATATTTT. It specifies CASSAPGTLSGNTIYF.

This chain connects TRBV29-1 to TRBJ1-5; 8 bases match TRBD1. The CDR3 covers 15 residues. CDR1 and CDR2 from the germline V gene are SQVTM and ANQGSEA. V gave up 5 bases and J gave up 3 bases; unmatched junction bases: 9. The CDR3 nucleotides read TGCAGCGTTCAGTTAGGGACAGGACTCAATCAGCCCCAGCATTTT. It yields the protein CSVQLGTGLNQPQHF.

CDR3 sequence: CASNRQGGGELFF. In DNA, the CDR3 is TGTGCCAGCAATCGGCAGGGGGGCGGGGAGCTGTTTTTT. The gene calls are TRBV6-1 and TRBJ2-2; tentatively, D is TRBD1 (7 bases). Trimming pared 7 bases from V and 7 bases from J, leaving 13 bases between. The CDR3 sequence is 13 residues long. CDR1 MNHNS and CDR2 SASEGT come from the germline V gene.

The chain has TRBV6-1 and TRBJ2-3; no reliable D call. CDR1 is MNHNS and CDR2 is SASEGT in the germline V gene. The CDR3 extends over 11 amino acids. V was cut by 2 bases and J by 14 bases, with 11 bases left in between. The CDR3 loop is CASSEMSSGYF. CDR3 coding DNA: TGTGCCAGCAGTGAAATGTCCTCCGGGTATTTT.

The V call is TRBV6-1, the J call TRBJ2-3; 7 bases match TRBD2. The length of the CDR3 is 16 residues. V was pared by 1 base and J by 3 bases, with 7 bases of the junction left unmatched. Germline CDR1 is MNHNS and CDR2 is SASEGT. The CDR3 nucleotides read TGTGCCAGCAGTGAAGTGGCGGGAGAGGTTACAGATACGCAGTATTTT. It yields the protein CASSEVAGEVTDTQYF.

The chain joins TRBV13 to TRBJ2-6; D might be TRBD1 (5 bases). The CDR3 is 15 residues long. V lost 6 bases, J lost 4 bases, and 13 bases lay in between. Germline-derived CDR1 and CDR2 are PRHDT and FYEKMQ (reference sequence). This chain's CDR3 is CASRPQGSGANVLTF. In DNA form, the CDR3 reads TGTGCCAGCAGACCCCAGGGTTCAGGGGCCAACGTCCTGACTTTC.

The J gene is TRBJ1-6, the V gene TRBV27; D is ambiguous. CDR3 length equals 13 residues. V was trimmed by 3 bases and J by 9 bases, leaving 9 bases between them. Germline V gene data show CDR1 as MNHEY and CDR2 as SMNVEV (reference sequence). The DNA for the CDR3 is TGTGCCAGCAGTTTTCCCGGGAGTTCACCCCTCCACTTT. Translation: CASSFPGSSPLHF.

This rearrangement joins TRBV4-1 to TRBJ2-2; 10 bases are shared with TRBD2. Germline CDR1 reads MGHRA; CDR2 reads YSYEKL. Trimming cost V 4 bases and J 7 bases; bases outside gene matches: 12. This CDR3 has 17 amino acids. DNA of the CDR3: TGCGCCAGCAGCCCATCCCCCCGGGCTAGCGGGGGCGGGGAGCTGTTTTTT. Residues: CASSPSPRASGGGELFF.

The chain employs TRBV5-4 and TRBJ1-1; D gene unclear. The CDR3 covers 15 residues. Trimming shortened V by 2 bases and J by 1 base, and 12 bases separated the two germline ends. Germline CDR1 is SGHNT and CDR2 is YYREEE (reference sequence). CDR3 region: CASSFAHQANTEAFF. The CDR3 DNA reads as TGTGCCAGCAGCTTCGCTCATCAGGCGAACACTGAAGCTTTCTTT.

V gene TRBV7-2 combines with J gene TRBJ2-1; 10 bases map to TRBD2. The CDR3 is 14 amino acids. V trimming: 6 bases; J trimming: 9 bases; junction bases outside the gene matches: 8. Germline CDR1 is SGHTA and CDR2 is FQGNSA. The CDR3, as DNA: TGTGCCAGCAGACGCAAGCGGGGGGGATCTGAGCAGTTCTTC. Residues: CASRRKRGGSEQFF.

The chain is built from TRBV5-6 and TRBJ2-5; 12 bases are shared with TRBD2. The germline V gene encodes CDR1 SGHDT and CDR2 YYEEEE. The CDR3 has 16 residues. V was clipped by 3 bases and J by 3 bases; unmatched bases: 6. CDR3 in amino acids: CASSSWTSGEEETQYF. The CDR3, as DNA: TGTGCCAGCAGCTCCTGGACTAGCGGGGAGGAAGAGACCCAGTACTTC. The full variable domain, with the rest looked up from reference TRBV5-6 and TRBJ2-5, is DAGVTQSPTHLIKTRGQQVTLRCSPKSGHDTVSWYQQALGQGPQFIFQYYEEEERQRGNFPDRFSGHQFPNYSSELNVNALLLGDSALYLCASSSWTSGEEETQYFGPGTRLLVL.

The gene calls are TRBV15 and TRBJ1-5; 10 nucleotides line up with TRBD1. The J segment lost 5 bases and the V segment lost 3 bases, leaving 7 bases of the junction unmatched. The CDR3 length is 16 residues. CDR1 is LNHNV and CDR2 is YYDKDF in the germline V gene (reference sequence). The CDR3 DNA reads TGTGCCACCAGCAGTAGGGGACAGGGGACCTATCAGCCCCAGCATTTT. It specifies CATSSRGQGTYQPQHF.

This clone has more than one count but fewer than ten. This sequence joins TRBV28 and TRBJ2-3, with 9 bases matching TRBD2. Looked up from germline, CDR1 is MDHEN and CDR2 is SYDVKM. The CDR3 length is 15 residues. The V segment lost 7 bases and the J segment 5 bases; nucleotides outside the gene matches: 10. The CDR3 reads CASTAAGGSLDTQYF. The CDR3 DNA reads TGTGCCAGCACCGCAGCGGGAGGTTCTTTAGATACGCAGTATTTT.

The CDR3 protein is CASSSGHRNTGELFF. The CDR3 coding sequence is TGTGCCAGCAGCTCCGGACACCGGAACACCGGGGAGCTGTTTTTT. The chain couples TRBV6-1 to TRBJ2-2; a weak D match, TRBD1 (5 bases). Germline V CDR1 and CDR2: MNHNS, SASEGT. The CDR3 is 15 residues long. V was cut by 6 bases and J by 1 base, with 12 bases left in between.

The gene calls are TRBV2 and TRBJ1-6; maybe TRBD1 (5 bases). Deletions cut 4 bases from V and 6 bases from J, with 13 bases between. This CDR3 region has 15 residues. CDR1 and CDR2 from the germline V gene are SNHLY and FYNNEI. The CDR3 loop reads CASSVGVRANSPLHF. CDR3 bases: TGTGCCAGCAGTGTCGGTGTCAGGGCTAATTCACCCCTCCACTTT.

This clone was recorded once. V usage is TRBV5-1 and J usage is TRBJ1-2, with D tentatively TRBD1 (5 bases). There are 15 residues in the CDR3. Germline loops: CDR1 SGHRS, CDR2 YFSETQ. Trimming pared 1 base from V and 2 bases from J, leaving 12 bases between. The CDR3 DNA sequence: TGCGCCAGCAGCTTGTTGGGGGGAGGAAACTATGGCTACACCTTC. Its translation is CASSLLGGGNYGYTF.

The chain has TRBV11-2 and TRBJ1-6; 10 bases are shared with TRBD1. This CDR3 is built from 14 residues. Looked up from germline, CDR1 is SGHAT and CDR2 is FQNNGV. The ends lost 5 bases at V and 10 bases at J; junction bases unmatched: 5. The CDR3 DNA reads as TGTGCCAGCAGCAGGGACAGGGGCGCCTCACCCCTCCACTTT. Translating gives CASSRDRGASPLHF.

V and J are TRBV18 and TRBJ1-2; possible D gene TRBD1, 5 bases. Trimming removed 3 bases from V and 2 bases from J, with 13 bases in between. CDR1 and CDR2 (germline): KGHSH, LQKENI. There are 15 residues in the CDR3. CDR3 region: CASSPNSGGNYGYTF. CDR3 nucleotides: TGTGCCAGCTCACCCAACTCGGGGGGGAACTATGGCTACACCTTC.

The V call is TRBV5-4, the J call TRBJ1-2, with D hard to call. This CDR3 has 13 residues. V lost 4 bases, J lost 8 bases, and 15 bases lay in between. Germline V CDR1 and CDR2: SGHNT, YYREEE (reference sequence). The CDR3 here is CASSNNRVPGYTF. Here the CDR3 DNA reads TGTGCCAGCAGCAATAACCGGGTCCCGGGCTACACCTTC.

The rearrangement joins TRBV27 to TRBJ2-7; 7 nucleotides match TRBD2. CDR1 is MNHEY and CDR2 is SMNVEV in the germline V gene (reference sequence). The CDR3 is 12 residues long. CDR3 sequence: CASSYPRGVPSV. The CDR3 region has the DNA TGTGCCAGCAGTTACCCCCGGGGGGTCCCATCTGTC.

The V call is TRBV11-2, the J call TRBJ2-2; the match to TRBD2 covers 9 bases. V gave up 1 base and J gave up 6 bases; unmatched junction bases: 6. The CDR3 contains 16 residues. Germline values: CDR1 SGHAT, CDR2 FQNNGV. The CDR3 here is CASSLVGAGGPGELFF. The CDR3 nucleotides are TGTGCCAGCAGCTTAGTCGGGGCGGGGGGGCCCGGGGAGCTGTTTTTT.

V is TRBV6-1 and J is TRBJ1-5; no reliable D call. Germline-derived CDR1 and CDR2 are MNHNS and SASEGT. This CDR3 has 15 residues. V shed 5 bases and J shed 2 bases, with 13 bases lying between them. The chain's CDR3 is CASSFEEGRNQPQHF. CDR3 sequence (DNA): TGTGCCAGCAGTTTCGAGGAGGGCCGCAATCAGCCCCAGCATTTT.

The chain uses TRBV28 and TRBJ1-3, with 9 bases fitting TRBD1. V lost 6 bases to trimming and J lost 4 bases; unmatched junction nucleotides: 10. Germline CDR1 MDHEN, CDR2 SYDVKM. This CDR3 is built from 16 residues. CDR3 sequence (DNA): TGTGCCAGCAGGCGTTCCGGGACAGGGTCGGGAAACACCATATATTTT. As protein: CASRRSGTGSGNTIYF.

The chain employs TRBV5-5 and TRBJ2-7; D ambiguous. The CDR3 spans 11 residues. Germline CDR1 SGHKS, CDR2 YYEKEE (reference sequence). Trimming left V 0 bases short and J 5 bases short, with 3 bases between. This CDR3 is CASSLVNEQYF. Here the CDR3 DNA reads TGTGCCAGCAGCTTGGTTAACGAGCAGTACTTC.

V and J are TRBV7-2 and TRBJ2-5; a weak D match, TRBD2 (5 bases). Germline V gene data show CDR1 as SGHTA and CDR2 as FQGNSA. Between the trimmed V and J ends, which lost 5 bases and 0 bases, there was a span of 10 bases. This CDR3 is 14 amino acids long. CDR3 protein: CASSEGPYQETQYF. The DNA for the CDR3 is TGTGCCAGCAGCGAGGGCCCGTACCAAGAGACCCAGTACTTC.